This T cell receptor beta chain emerged from a study of post-analysis software for immune sequencing data. Study as a whole: Clinical courses comprised relapsing-remitting, secondary progressive and progressive-relapsing multiple sclerosis.

The CDR3 length is 15 residues. Trimming shortened V by 1 base and J by 2 bases, and 11 bases separated the two germline ends. Findings and caveats of the study: Five TRBV segments were more frequent in patients than controls; TRBV5-6, TRBV5-1 and TRBV20-1 belonged to this group. Among multiple sclerosis patients, normalized Chao1 diversity was significantly below that of controls. Batch-mates among the samples co-clustered strongly by F measure.

This clonotype was counted a single time. The antigen is unknown. Each TCR beta cDNA library carried unique molecular identifiers. T cells numbering roughly 0.85 to 11 million gave rise to about 540,000 cDNA molecules. TCRdb itself ran the PCR reads through MiXCR, one entry per CDR3 protein. The profile shows about 820,000 distinct CDR3 sequences, roughly half of them singletons. The sequencing sample was made of blood. The genes are TRBV12-3 or TRBV12-4 and TRBJ1-2; D gene uncertain. This clonotype was sampled from a girl aged 10 to 17 with multiple sclerosis. The CDR3 region has the DNA TGTGCCAGCAGTTTAGGGCCGGGAATCAACTATGGCTACACCTTC. Protein product: CASSLGPGINYGYTF.